Presented here are 17 T cell receptor beta chains from one specimen sequenced in a study of cytomegalovirus exposure and HLA in healthy donors (dated by TCRdb to the late 2010s). Libraries came from the immunoSEQ multiplex PCR assay. A mixture of 60 forward primers for TCR Vbeta segments and 13 reverse primers for TCR Jbeta segments was used in the multiplex PCR. Held by TCRdb, this immuneACCESS table contains in-frame sequences only and omits some clones. Under half of the omission traces to an unresolved V gene where checked; the cause of the rest is unknown. The sample records 150,000 to 200,000 clones, 72% of which are singletons. Clones ranked in the top ten supply about 2.5% of the sample. What was sequenced was PBMCs. The receptors were sampled from a human donor in good health.

V and J are TRBV6-1 and TRBJ1-2, with D maybe TRBD1 (6 bases). CDR1 and CDR2 from the germline V gene are MNHNS and SASEGT. The V end was cut by 0 bases, the J end by 4 bases, with 15 bases between. The CDR3 has 16 amino acids. CDR3 DNA sequence: TGTGCCAGCAGTGAAGCGGCAGGGGCCGCCGGCTATGGCTACACCTTC. Residues: CASSEAAGAAGYGYTF.

The chain links TRBV16 to TRBJ2-7; no clear D. This CDR3 is built from 14 residues. The germline V gene encodes CDR1 KGHSY and CDR2 FQNENV. Trimming removed 1 base from V and 4 bases from J, with 11 bases in between. In nucleotides, the CDR3 is TGTGCCAGCAGCCAATGGTGGCAAGTATACGAGCAGTACTTC. This translates into CASSQWWQVYEQYF.

The genes are TRBV19 and TRBJ2-7; unclear D gene. CDR1 and CDR2 from the germline V gene are LNHDA and SQIVND (reference sequence). The CDR3 extends over 14 amino acids. The ends were cut back, 3 bases at V and 0 bases at J, with 9 bases in the middle. The CDR3, as DNA: TGTGCCAGTAGTATTGGGTGGAGCTCCTACGAGCAGTACTTC. It codes for CASSIGWSSYEQYF. Full variable domain (outside the CDR3, taken from reference TRBV19 and TRBJ2-7): DGGITQSPKYLFRKEGQNVTLSCEQNLNHDAMYWYRQDPGQGLRLIYYSQIVNDFQKGDIAEGYSVSREKKESFPLTVTSAQKNPTAFYLCASSIGWSSYEQYFGPGTRLTVT.

This clone occurred a few times. The rearrangement uses TRBV6-6 and TRBJ2-1, with 8 bases fitting TRBD1. Losses at the gene ends were 10 bases for V and 2 bases for J; bases not matched to a gene: 7. This CDR3 comprises 14 residues. Germline loops: CDR1 MNHNY, CDR2 SVGAGI (reference sequence). The CDR3 is CAIDTGGTYNEQFF. CDR3 nucleotide sequence: TGTGCCATCGACACAGGGGGAACCTACAATGAGCAGTTCTTC.

The V and J genes are TRBV5-1 and TRBJ2-7, with TRBD1 identical over 9 bases. V lost 10 bases, J lost 3 bases, and 5 bases stayed unmatched. The CDR3 is 12 amino acids. CDR1 is SGHRS and CDR2 is YFSETQ in the germline V gene. The CDR3 here is CAGLTGGYEQYF. In DNA, the CDR3 is TGCGCCGGGTTGACAGGGGGCTACGAGCAGTACTTC.

V is TRBV6-1 and J is TRBJ2-3; 7 bases align to TRBD1. The CDR3 is 17 residues long. The J segment lost 2 bases and the V segment lost 2 bases, leaving 10 bases of the junction unmatched. Looked up from germline, CDR1 is MNHNS and CDR2 is SASEGT. CDR3 coding DNA: TGTGCCAGCAGTGAAAATCTAGGGGGCCCTAACACAGATACGCAGTATTTT. This codes for CASSENLGGPNTDTQYF.

This clone was seen more than once but under ten times. The chain combines TRBV7-8 with TRBJ2-7, with 10 positions matching TRBD1. In germline, CDR1 is SGHVS, CDR2 FQNEAQ. CDR3 size: 14 residues. Trimming cost V 5 bases and J 3 bases; bases outside gene matches: 4. The DNA of the CDR3 is TGTGCCAGCAGCCCCCGGACAGGGGGCTACGAGCAGTACTTC. Residues: CASSPRTGGYEQYF.

The V gene is TRBV9, the J gene TRBJ1-3; D is perhaps TRBD1 (5 bases). Germline CDR1 is SGDLS and CDR2 is YYNGEE. The germline V and J ends were trimmed by 0 bases and 2 bases, with 12 bases remaining between them. The CDR3 is made up of 16 amino acids. CDR3 in amino acids: CASSVAIGGAGNTIYF. CDR3 coding DNA: TGTGCCAGCAGCGTAGCGATTGGGGGGGCTGGAAACACCATATATTTT.

The chain combines TRBV5-1 with TRBJ1-3; a possible D gene is TRBD1 (5 bases). This CDR3 contains 15 residues. Trimming left V 4 bases short and J 0 bases short, with 11 bases between. CDR1 is SGHRS, CDR2 YFSETQ, per germline. The CDR3, as DNA: TGCGCCAGCAGCCTGGTGGGGGGCTCTGGAAACACCATATATTTT. Translating it yields CASSLVGGSGNTIYF.

The chain employs TRBV4-1 and TRBJ1-4; TRBD1 agrees at 8 bases. CDR1 is MGHRA and CDR2 is YSYEKL in the germline V gene. The CDR3 spans 15 residues. V trimming: 5 bases; J trimming: 8 bases; junction bases outside the gene matches: 10. Written as DNA, the CDR3 is TGCGCCAGCAGCAAATCCCAGACAGGGGACGAAAAACTGTTTTTT. Translation: CASSKSQTGDEKLFF.

There are a few counts of this clone. The chain uses TRBV6-5 and TRBJ2-1; TRBD2 might be the D (5 bases). CDR3 length: 16 amino acids. V shed 2 bases and J shed 8 bases, with 19 bases lying between them. CDR1 is MNHEY and CDR2 is SVGAGI in the germline V gene. The DNA for the CDR3 is TGTGCCAGCAGTTACCCGGCGTTTGCGGGCGTGCATGAGCAGTTCTTC. Protein product: CASSYPAFAGVHEQFF.

V usage is TRBV6-1 and J usage is TRBJ1-2, with 8 nucleotides matching TRBD1. This CDR3 spans 14 amino acids. Germline CDR1 is MNHNS and CDR2 is SASEGT. V was pared by 5 bases and J by 7 bases, with 9 bases of the junction left unmatched. The CDR3 coding sequence is TGTGCCAGCAGTCGACAGGGGAGGAATAGTGGCTACACCTTC. This translates into CASSRQGRNSGYTF.

The V gene is TRBV23-1, the J gene TRBJ2-7; TRBD1 is a possible D gene (5 bases). TRBV23-1 is marked as an open reading frame, function uncertain. The CDR3 extends over 16 amino acids. Between the trimmed V and J ends, which lost 3 bases and 0 bases, there was a span of 15 bases. The CDR3 nucleotides are TGCGCCAGCAGTCACATGCAGGGTCTTCCCTCCTACGAGCAGTACTTC. This encodes CASSHMQGLPSYEQYF.

The rearrangement uses TRBV7-9 and TRBJ2-7, with 8 bases that match TRBD1. The V gene's germline CDR1 is SEHNR and CDR2 FQNEAQ (reference sequence). Unmatched junction bases numbered 4, after V lost 7 bases and J lost 2 bases. This CDR3 region has 13 residues. The CDR3 sequence is CASTTGGPYEQYF. The CDR3 DNA reads as TGTGCCAGCACCACAGGGGGGCCCTACGAGCAGTACTTC.

This chain links TRBV28 with TRBJ1-3; D gene ambiguous. The CDR3 has 16 amino acids. CDR1 is MDHEN and CDR2 is SYDVKM in the germline V gene. V gave up 5 bases and J gave up 0 bases, with 14 bases separating them. The CDR3 nucleotides are TGTGCCAGCAGTCCGAACTCCGGGAACTCTGGAAACACCATATATTTT. Amino acid sequence: CASSPNSGNSGNTIYF.

The chain recombines TRBV5-1 with TRBJ2-7; 9 nucleotides match TRBD1. CDR3 length equals 14 residues. V shed 4 bases, J shed 2 bases, and the junction held 4 bases outside the gene matches. Germline assignment: CDR1 SGHRS and CDR2 YFSETQ. The CDR3 is CASSPWTGAYEQYF. CDR3 nucleotide sequence: TGCGCCAGCAGCCCGTGGACAGGGGCCTACGAGCAGTACTTC.

The chain uses TRBV4-3 and TRBJ1-1; D unresolved. V lost 5 bases to trimming and J lost 1 base, with 23 bases between them. This CDR3 has 18 amino acids. In germline, CDR1 is LGHNA, CDR2 YSLEER. The CDR3 nucleotides are TGCGCCAGCAGCGGAGACCCGTGGCGGGAAGGTGGGAACACTGAAGCTTTCTTT. Its translation: CASSGDPWREGGNTEAFF.